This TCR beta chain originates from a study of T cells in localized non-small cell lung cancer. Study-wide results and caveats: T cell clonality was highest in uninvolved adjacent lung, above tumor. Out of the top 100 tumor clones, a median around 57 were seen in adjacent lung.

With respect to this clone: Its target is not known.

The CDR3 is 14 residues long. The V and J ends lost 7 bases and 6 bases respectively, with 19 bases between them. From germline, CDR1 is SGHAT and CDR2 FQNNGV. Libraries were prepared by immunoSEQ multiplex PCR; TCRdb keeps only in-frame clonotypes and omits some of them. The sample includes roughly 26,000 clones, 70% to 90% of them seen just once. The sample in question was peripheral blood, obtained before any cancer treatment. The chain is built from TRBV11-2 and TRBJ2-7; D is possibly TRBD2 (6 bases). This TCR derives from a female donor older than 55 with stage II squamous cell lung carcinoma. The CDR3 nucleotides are TGTGCCAGCACCCAGAGGGAGGAAGGACCCGAGCAGTACTTC. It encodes CASTQREEGPEQYF.